This T cell receptor (beta chain) was captured in a study of cytomegalovirus exposure and HLA in healthy donors. Study findings and constraints: There was a cluster of highly shared sequence variants that was likely a sequencing artifact. Usually a TCR sequence was rare, but some public TCRs were found in many donors. Owing to their indistinguishability, certain V segments, notably TRBV6-2 and TRBV6-3, were excluded.

The CDR3 covers 15 residues. The V gene end was trimmed by 0 bases and the J gene end by 3 bases; junction bases not matched to a gene: 5. Germline CDR1 SGHRS, CDR2 YFSETQ. Nominal health characterized the donors when sampled, though unrecorded immune exposures were likely. PCR amplification relied on 60 Vbeta primers (plus 13 Jbeta primers). Only in-frame clones appear in the TCRdb table, and some are missing; sequencing was by immunoSEQ multiplex PCR. The table lists 250,000 or so clones, about 86% of them singletons. Note on this clone: Its specificity is not known.

The V gene is TRBV5-1, the J gene TRBJ1-1; 7 bases map to TRBD1. Specimen: PBMCs. The sequence was obtained from a woman aged 60-75 years in good health and CMV-seropositive. The CDR3 coding sequence is TGCGCCAGCAGCTTGGCCGCAGGGGGTTACACTGAAGCTTTCTTT. Encoded protein: CASSLAAGGYTEAFF.